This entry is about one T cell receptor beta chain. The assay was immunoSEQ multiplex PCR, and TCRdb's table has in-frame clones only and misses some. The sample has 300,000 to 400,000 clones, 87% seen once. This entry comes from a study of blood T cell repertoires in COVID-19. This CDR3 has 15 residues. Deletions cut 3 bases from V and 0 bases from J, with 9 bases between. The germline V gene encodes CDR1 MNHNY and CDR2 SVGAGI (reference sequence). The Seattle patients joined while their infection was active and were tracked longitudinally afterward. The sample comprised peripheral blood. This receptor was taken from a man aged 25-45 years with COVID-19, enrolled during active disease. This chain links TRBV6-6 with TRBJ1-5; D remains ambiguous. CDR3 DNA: TGTGCCAGCAGTTATCCCGCCGGTAGCAATCAGCCCCAGCATTTT. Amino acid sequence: CASSYPAGSNQPQHF.